The rows below give T cell receptor beta chains drawn from one sample of a study of blood T cell repertoires in COVID-19. The table came from immunoSEQ multiplex PCR; TCRdb's copy has only in-frame clones and leaves some out. The data hold about 140,000 clones, with about 90% observed a single time. Source material: peripheral blood. The origin of the receptors is a woman aged 55-70 years with acute or convalescent COVID-19. Each CDR3 is given with its conserved first and last residue. The D gene is left open where the match is weak. Only some rows state a clone size, as once, few, many or a class for expanded clones.

size	J	D	V	DNA	CDR3
once	TRBJ2-5	-	TRBV5-4	TGTGCCAGCAGCTTGGAGCAGGGTTTCCAAGAGACCCAGTACTTC	CASSLEQGFQETQYF
-	TRBJ1-2	-	TRBV9	TGTGCCAGCAGCGCTCATTCCGGGACACTGGGAACTAACTATGGCTACACCTTC	CASSAHSGTLGTNYGYTF
-	TRBJ2-3	-	TRBV29-1	TGCAGCGTGTCCAGGGGTGGCACAGATACGCAGTATTTT	CSVSRGGTDTQYF
once	TRBJ1-1	-	TRBV6-5	TGTGCCAGCAGAAACTTGAACACTGAAGCTTTCTTT	CASRNLNTEAFF
-	TRBJ1-3	-	TRBV11-2	TGTGCCAGCCAAGGGGGGGGGCGCTCTGGAAACACCATATATTTT	CASQGGGRSGNTIYF
once	TRBJ1-1	-	TRBV7-2	TGTGCCAGCAGCTTAGCATATGGTTATCAGGGTTTAGGAGCTTTCTTT	CASSLAYGYQGLGAFF
few	TRBJ1-1	TRBD1	TRBV24-1	TGTGCCACCAGTGGGACAGGGGACACTGAAGCTTTCTTT	CATSGTGDTEAFF
-	TRBJ1-4	-	TRBV5-1	TGCGCCAGCAGCTTTCCGGGGGAGGAAAAACTGTTTTTT	CASSFPGEEKLFF
-	TRBJ1-1	-	TRBV4-3	TGCGCCAGCAGCCAAGAGAGGTCATGGAACACTGAAGCTTTCTTT	CASSQERSWNTEAFF
-	TRBJ2-1	-	TRBV12-3/TRBV12-4	TGTGCCAGCAGTGCGACGACACCGAATGAGCAGTTCTTC	CASSATTPNEQFF
-	TRBJ2-2	TRBD2	TRBV4-3	TGCGCCAGCAGCCAGAGCACTAGCGGCTACACCGGGGAGCTGTTTTTT	CASSQSTSGYTGELFF
-	TRBJ2-1	-	TRBV28	TGTGCCAGCAGTACCGGGTCAGCATACAATGAGCAGTTCTTC	CASSTGSAYNEQFF
-	TRBJ1-1	-	TRBV19	TGTGCCAGTAAACGGGGTTACCGGGAAGCTTTCTTT	CASKRGYREAFF
-	TRBJ2-1	-	TRBV19	TGTGCCAGTAGTATAGATGAGGGGGGGCACGACAATGAGCAGTTCTTC	CASSIDEGGHDNEQFF
once	TRBJ2-3	TRBD2	TRBV5-1	TGCGCCAGCAGTCGGCCAGCGGGGGGCCTACGCACAGATACGCAGTATTTT	CASSRPAGGLRTDTQYF
-	TRBJ1-2	TRBD1	TRBV4-3	TGCGCCAGCAGCCAAACAGGGGTTGGCTACACCTTC	CASSQTGVGYTF
-	TRBJ2-3	-	TRBV7-2	TGTGCCAGCAGCTTATCTGGCACCACAGATACGCAGTATTTT	CASSLSGTTDTQYF
-	TRBJ2-3	-	TRBV11-3	TGTGCCAGCAGCGTTGGCAGGGGATCGGATACGCAGTATTTT	CASSVGRGSDTQYF
-	TRBJ1-4	-	TRBV4-3	TGCGCCAGCAGCCAAAACGGTCCGGGGGAAAAACTGTTTTTT	CASSQNGPGEKLFF
-	TRBJ2-3	TRBD2	TRBV6-5	TGTGCCAGCAGTTATGGCGGGGGGCCATTAGATACGCAGTATTTT	CASSYGGGPLDTQYF
-	TRBJ1-3	-	TRBV7-2	TGTGCCAGCAGCTTAGTTGGAGGGGTTTTCGGAAACACCATATATTTT	CASSLVGGVFGNTIYF
-	TRBJ2-5	-	TRBV28	TGTGCCAGCATCTCTGACAACCAAGAGACCCAGTACTTC	CASISDNQETQYF
-	TRBJ2-3	-	TRBV5-1	TGCGCCAGCAGCTTGGAATCTATAATAACAGATACGCAGTATTTT	CASSLESIITDTQYF
few	TRBJ2-1	-	TRBV2	TGTGCCAGCAGGTTGGGTCCGGGGGTATGGGAGCAGTTCTTC	CASRLGPGVWEQFF
once	TRBJ2-3	TRBD2	TRBV11-2	TGTGCCAGCAGGCCAAGCGGGGGAGGAGCAGATACGCAGTATTTT	CASRPSGGGADTQYF
few	TRBJ1-1	TRBD1	TRBV4-3	TGCGCCAGCAGCCAGGGCCTCGGACAGGGGGCGCGAGCTTTCTTT	CASSQGLGQGARAFF
-	TRBJ1-5	TRBD1	TRBV7-3	TGTGCCAGCAGCTCGACAGGGGGCAATCAGCCCCAGCATTTT	CASSSTGGNQPQHF
-	TRBJ2-7	TRBD1	TRBV5-4	TGTGCCAGCAGTAAAACAGGGGCCGACGAGCAGTACTTC	CASSKTGADEQYF
once	TRBJ1-4	TRBD1	TRBV5-1	TGCGCCAGCAGCCTAAGGACAGGGAATGAAAAACTGTTTTTT	CASSLRTGNEKLFF
-	TRBJ1-2	-	TRBV28	TGTGCCAGCAGTTCGTACAGGGCTTATATCTATGGCTACACCTTC	CASSSYRAYIYGYTF
-	TRBJ1-4	-	TRBV20-1	TGCAGTGCTCTCCGTAATGAAAAACTGTTTTTT	CSALRNEKLFF
-	TRBJ1-1	TRBD1	TRBV6-5	TGTGCCACCTCGAGGGGACAGGGGATCACTGAAGCTTTCTTT	CATSRGQGITEAFF
-	TRBJ2-1	TRBD1	TRBV28	TGTGCCAGCAGTCTGGCCGGACAGGGGGGAAATGAGCAGTTCTTC	CASSLAGQGGNEQFF
-	TRBJ1-1	-	TRBV15	TGTGCCACCAGAAAGGGGTCGAACACTGAAGCTTTCTTT	CATRKGSNTEAFF
-	TRBJ1-1	TRBD1	TRBV6-2/TRBV6-3	TGTGCCAGCAGCTCCATAAAGGGACAGATGAACACTGAAGCTTTCTTT	CASSSIKGQMNTEAFF
-	TRBJ2-1	TRBD2	TRBV4-3	TGCGCCAGCAGCCAAGATGGCAGTGCGGGGGGGACGGGTGAGCAGTTCTTC	CASSQDGSAGGTGEQFF
-	TRBJ1-5	-	TRBV9	TGTGCCAGCAGCGTAGATACAGGCTCTGGTCAGCCCCAGCATTTT	CASSVDTGSGQPQHF
few	TRBJ2-7	TRBD1	TRBV7-6	TGTGCCAGCAGCTTAGGGGTAGGGGCCTTACAGGGGGAGCAGTACTTC	CASSLGVGALQGEQYF
once	TRBJ1-1	TRBD1	TRBV5-1	TGCGCCAGCAGCTTGAACAGGGGGAACACTGAAGCTTTCTTT	CASSLNRGNTEAFF
-	TRBJ1-6	TRBD1	TRBV2	TGTGCCAGCAGCACGGGACAGCTTTATAATTCACCCCTCCACTTT	CASSTGQLYNSPLHF
-	TRBJ1-2	TRBD1	TRBV19	TGTGCCAGTAGTTCGGACAGGGGCCCCGGCTACACCTTC	CASSSDRGPGYTF
-	TRBJ1-3	-	TRBV29-1	TGCAGCGTTGATGAGGGCTCTGGAAACACCATATATTTT	CSVDEGSGNTIYF
-	TRBJ1-2	-	TRBV4-1	TGCGCCAGCAGCCGAGACACCACCCCGCGGGGCTACACCTTC	CASSRDTTPRGYTF
-	TRBJ1-1	-	TRBV27	TGTGCCAGCAGTCCTCTCGGTGCGGAGACTGAAGCTTTCTTT	CASSPLGAETEAFF
once	TRBJ2-1	TRBD2	TRBV7-9	TGTGCCAGCAGCCGCGGAGGCGGGGGGGCCTACAATGAGCAGTTCTTC	CASSRGGGGAYNEQFF
-	TRBJ1-6	TRBD1	TRBV2	TGTGCCAGCAGTGGGATAGGGGGCGTTTCACCCCTCCACTTT	CASSGIGGVSPLHF
-	TRBJ1-6	-	TRBV5-1	TGCGCCAGCAGCTTGGAAGCCAGACTAGATAATTCACCCCTCCACTTT	CASSLEARLDNSPLHF
-	TRBJ2-7	TRBD1	TRBV24-1	TGTGCCACTAACGGAAGGGGGCCTAGTATTTCCTACGAGCAGTACTTC	CATNGRGPSISYEQYF
-	TRBJ1-2	TRBD1	TRBV3-1/TRBV3-2	TGTGCCAGCAGCCGGGCACCGGGACAGACAACTTATGGCTACACCTTC	CASSRAPGQTTYGYTF